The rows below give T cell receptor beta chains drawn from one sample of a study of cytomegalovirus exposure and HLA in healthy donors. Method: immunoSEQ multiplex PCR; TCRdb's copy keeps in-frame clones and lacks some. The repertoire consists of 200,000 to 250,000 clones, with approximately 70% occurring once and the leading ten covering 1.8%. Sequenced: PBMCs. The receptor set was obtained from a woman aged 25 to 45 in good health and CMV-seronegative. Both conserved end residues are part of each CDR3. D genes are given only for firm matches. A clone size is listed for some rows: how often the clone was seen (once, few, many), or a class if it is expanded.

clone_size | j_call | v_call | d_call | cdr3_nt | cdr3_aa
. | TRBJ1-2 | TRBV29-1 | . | TGCAGCGTCGTTGAAGGGGGTAACTATGGCTACACCTTC | CSVVEGGNYGYTF
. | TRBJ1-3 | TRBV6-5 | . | TGTGCCAGCAGCAAAGACAGTGCCGGAAACACCATATATTTT | CASSKDSAGNTIYF
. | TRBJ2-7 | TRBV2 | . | TGTGCCAGCAGTGAAGGGCAGGACTACGAGCAGTACTTC | CASSEGQDYEQYF
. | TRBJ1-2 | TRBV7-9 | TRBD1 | TGTGCCAGCAGCGTAGGGGACAGGACTAACTATGGCTACACCTTC | CASSVGDRTNYGYTF
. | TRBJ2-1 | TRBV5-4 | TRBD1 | TGTGCCAGCAGCAGGGGACAGGGGGCCGGTGTTAACAATGAGCAGTTCTTC | CASSRGQGAGVNNEQFF
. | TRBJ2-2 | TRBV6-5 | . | TGTGCCAGCAAGAGGACAGATAACACCGGGGAGCTGTTTTTT | CASKRTDNTGELFF
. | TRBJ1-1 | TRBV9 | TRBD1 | TGTGCCAGGACAGGTTTCCGGGACAGTAACACTGAAGCTTTCTTT | CARTGFRDSNTEAFF
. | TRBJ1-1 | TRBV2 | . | TGTGCCAGCAGGGTGGAGGGCACTGAAGCTTTCTTT | CASRVEGTEAFF
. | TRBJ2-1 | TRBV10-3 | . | TGTGCCATCAGGGCGGGAAGCTCCTACAATGAGCAGTTCTTC | CAIRAGSSYNEQFF
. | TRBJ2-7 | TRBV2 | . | TGTGCCAGCAGGAGCTCCGGCAGGCAGTACGAGCAGTACTTC | CASRSSGRQYEQYF
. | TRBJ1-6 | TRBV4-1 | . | TGCGCCAGCAGCCAAGATTGGAGGGGCAGGGATTCACCCCTCCACTTT | CASSQDWRGRDSPLHF
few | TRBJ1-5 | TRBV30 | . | TGTGCCTGGACCGGGAGGGGTTACAATCAGCCCCAGCATTTT | CAWTGRGYNQPQHF
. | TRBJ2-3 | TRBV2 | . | TGTGCCAGCGAGGAAGGGGAAACAGATACGCAGTATTTT | CASEEGETDTQYF
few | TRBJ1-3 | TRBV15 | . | TGTGCCACCAAGGAAACAATAACCCCAGGGAAGGGTCGAAACACCATATATTTT | CATKETITPGKGRNTIYF
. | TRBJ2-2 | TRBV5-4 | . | TGTGCCAGCAGCCTGGGGGGGGGCCCTTCCGCCGGGGAGCTGTTTTTT | CASSLGGGPSAGELFF
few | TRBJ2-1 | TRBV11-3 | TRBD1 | TGTGCCAGCAGCGCAGGACAGGGAGCCTACAATGAGCAGTTCTTC | CASSAGQGAYNEQFF
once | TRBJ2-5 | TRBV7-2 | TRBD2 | TGTGCCAGCAGCCGTGGGGGAGGGTACCAAGAGACCCAGTACTTC | CASSRGGGYQETQYF
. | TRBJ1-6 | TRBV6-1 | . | TGTGCCAGCAGTGAAGGAAAGGGGGTCTCACCCCTCCACTTT | CASSEGKGVSPLHF
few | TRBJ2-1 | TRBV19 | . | TGTGCCAGTAGTTGGATACAGTACAATGAGCAGTTCTTC | CASSWIQYNEQFF
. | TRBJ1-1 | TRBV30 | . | TGTGCCTGCTACGCCGGGATTTCGTACACTGAAGCTTTCTTT | CACYAGISYTEAFF
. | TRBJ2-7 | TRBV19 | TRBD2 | TGTGCCAGTAGTATGGGGGGGACCGTAACCCGCGAGCAGTACTTC | CASSMGGTVTREQYF
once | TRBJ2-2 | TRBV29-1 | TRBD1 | TGCAGCGCGAACAGGGGGGCCGGGGAGCTGTTTTTT | CSANRGAGELFF
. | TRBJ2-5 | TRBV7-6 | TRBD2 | TGTGCCAGCAGCTTAACAGCTAGCGGGCTAGAGACCCAGTACTTC | CASSLTASGLETQYF
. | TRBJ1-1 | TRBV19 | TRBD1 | TGTGCCAGTAGTATTGCCCCAGGGGGCACTGAAGCTTTCTTT | CASSIAPGGTEAFF
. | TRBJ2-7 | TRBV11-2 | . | TGTGCCAGCAGGGACTCCCCCTACGAGCAGTACTTC | CASRDSPYEQYF
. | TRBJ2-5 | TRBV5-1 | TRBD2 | TGCGCCAGCAGCTCCCGGCAGCGGGGACAAGAGACCCAGTACTTC | CASSSRQRGQETQYF
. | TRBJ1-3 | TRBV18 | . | TGTGCCAGCTCACCCGTGACTCCGGGGGCTGGAAACACCATATATTTT | CASSPVTPGAGNTIYF
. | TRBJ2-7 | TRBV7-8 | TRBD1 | TGTGCCAGCAGCTTAGGGGGACAGGGGGCCCACGAGCAGTACTTC | CASSLGGQGAHEQYF
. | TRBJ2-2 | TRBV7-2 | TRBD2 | TGTGCCAGCAGCTTAACTAGCGGGGGGGGCCGGGAGCTGTTTTTT | CASSLTSGGGRELFF
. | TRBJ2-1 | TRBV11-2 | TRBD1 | TGTGCCAGCAGCCCGCATACCCTCACAGGGGGTAATGAGCAGTTCTTC | CASSPHTLTGGNEQFF
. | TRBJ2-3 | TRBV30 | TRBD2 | TGTGCCTGGAGTGTACTAGCGGGAGGTAGTGATACGCAGTATTTT | CAWSVLAGGSDTQYF
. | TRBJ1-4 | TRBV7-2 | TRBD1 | TGTGCCAGCAGCCCAACAGGGGTGGTTAATGAAAAACTGTTTTTT | CASSPTGVVNEKLFF
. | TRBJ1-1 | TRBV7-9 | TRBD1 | TGTGCCAGCCAGGGGGTGAACACTGAAGCTTTCTTT | CASQGVNTEAFF
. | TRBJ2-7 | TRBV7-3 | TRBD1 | TGTGCCAGCAGCAGACAGGGGACCTACGAGCAGTACTTC | CASSRQGTYEQYF
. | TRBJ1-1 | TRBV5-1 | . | TGCGCCAGCAGCCTCGCAGGGGATAATGAAGCTTTCTTT | CASSLAGDNEAFF
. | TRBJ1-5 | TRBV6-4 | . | TGTGCCAGCAGTCCTTTACCGGGGGAGCCCCAGCATTTT | CASSPLPGEPQHF
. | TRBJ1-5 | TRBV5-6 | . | TGTGCCAGCAGCAGGACAGAGGCTGGCAATCAGCCCCAGCATTTT | CASSRTEAGNQPQHF
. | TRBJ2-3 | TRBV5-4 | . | TGTGCCAGCAGCTTAGGCGGGCCCAGCACAGATACGCAGTATTTT | CASSLGGPSTDTQYF
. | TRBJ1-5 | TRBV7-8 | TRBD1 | TGTGCCAGCAGCCCTACAGGGGGGGCCCAAGGTCAGCCCCAGCATTTT | CASSPTGGAQGQPQHF
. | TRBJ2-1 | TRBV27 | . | TGTGCCAGCAGTTTATCTTATCCTGGAGCGGATGAGCAGTTCTTC | CASSLSYPGADEQFF
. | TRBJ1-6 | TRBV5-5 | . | TGTGCCAGCAGCTTCGGGGTTCCCTCACCCCTCCACTTT | CASSFGVPSPLHF
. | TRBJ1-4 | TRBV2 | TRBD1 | TGTGCCAGCAGTGAATTTCCCCGGACAGGGGACGAAAAACTGTTTTTT | CASSEFPRTGDEKLFF
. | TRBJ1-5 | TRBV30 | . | TGTGCCTGGAGTCTCGACAATAGCAATCAGCCCCAGCATTTT | CAWSLDNSNQPQHF
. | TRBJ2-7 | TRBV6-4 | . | TGTGCCAGCAGTGACTCGAGTCGATACGAGCAGTACTTC | CASSDSSRYEQYF
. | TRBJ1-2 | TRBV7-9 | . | TGTGCCAGCAGCTTAACAGTTAACTTCTATGGCTACACCTTC | CASSLTVNFYGYTF
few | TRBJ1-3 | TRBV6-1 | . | TGTGCCAGCAGTGAAGCAACACAGCCTGGAAACACCATATATTTT | CASSEATQPGNTIYF
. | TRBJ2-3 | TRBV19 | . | TGTGCCAGTAGTACCTCGACTAGCACAGATACGCAGTATTTT | CASSTSTSTDTQYF
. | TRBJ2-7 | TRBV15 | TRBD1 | TGTGCCACCAGCAGAGATCGTGGGAAGGGACAGGGAGGCAACTCCTACGAGCAGTACTTC | CATSRDRGKGQGGNSYEQYF
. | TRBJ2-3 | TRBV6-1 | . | TGTGCCAGCAGTTTACCTAACCAGGGAGATACGCAGTATTTT | CASSLPNQGDTQYF
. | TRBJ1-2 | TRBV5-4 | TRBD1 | TGTGCCAGCAGCTTGATCCGCGACAGGGGGATTTATGGCTACACCTTC | CASSLIRDRGIYGYTF
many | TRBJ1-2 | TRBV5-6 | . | TGTGCCAGCAGCTTGGGAGCGGTGTCGGTAGGCTACACCTTC | CASSLGAVSVGYTF
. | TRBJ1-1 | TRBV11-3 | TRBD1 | TGTGCCAGCAGCTTAGAACCGGGACAGGGATTGAACACTGAAGCTTTCTTT | CASSLEPGQGLNTEAFF
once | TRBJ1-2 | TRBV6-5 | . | TGTGCCAGCAGTTACGGCGGCCGGGGCTACACCTTC | CASSYGGRGYTF
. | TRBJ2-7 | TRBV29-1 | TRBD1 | TGCAGCGTTGAAGGAGCGGTTCGGGGACAGGGAACGGGGGAGCAGTACTTC | CSVEGAVRGQGTGEQYF
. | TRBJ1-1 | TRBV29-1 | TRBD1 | TGCAGCGTTACGCCCCTCGGACAGGGACCGAACACTGAAGCTTTCTTT | CSVTPLGQGPNTEAFF